The clone carrying this TCR beta chain was seen repeatedly, ten times or more. This specimen comes from a study of T cells after yellow fever vaccination. Researchers made TCR cDNA using 5'RACE template switching, and this step added a universal primer site and UMIs. TCRdb reprocessed the 5' RACE reads with MiXCR, giving one entry per CDR3 protein. The sample carries 50,000 to 60,000 distinct CDR3 sequences, approximately 6% recorded once. Germline V lookup: CDR1 DFQATT, CDR2 SNEGSKA (reference sequence). Trimming at V came to 3 bases and at J to 3 bases, leaving 5 bases not matched to a gene. The CDR3 consists of 15 residues. Broader study findings: Although the secondary response was weaker, it peaked faster, at day 5 versus 15.

The V and J genes are TRBV20-1 and TRBJ1-2, with TRBD1 identical over 12 bases. The receptor comes from a man aged 18 to 30 who received the YFV17D yellow fever vaccine. The sample was PBMCs, either bulk or a sorted T-cell subset (CD4+, CD8+, memory, or dextramer-sorted; not recorded which), taken on the day of the yellow fever booster vaccination. The CDR3 DNA reads as TGCAGTGCTAGCTTGGGACAGGGGGCGGACTATGGCTACACCTTC. Its protein is CSASLGQGADYGYTF.